These 14 T cell receptor beta chains share one sample of origin, sequenced in a study of T-cell memory formation after mild COVID-19. TCRdb processed the 5' RACE reads anew with MiXCR; each CDR3 protein has one entry. The repertoire has about 400,000 distinct CDR3 sequences, roughly a quarter of them found once; the top ten carry about 12%. What was sequenced was PBMCs or a T cell subset sorted from them (not recorded which). The receptor set was obtained from an adult woman who had mild COVID-19 (a few samples of this study predate the infection). Cell type and time point are not known.

This chain uses TRBV2 with TRBJ1-2; D possibly corresponds to TRBD1 (5 bases). Trimming cost V 4 bases and J 5 bases, with 11 bases left between them. CDR3 length: 13 amino acids. Germline V gene lookup returns CDR1 SNHLY and CDR2 FYNNEI. CDR3 DNA sequence: TGTGCCAGCAGTGGCTGGGAGGGGTATGGCTACACCTTC. Amino acids: CASSGWEGYGYTF.

This clonotype was counted at least ten times. The genes are TRBV5-1 and TRBJ1-1; TRBD1 agrees at 7 bases. With 3 bases clipped from V and 6 bases from J, the junction kept 11 bases outside the gene matches. CDR3 length: 15 amino acids. Looked up from germline, CDR1 is SGHRS and CDR2 is YFSETQ. In nucleotides, the CDR3 is TGCGCCAGCAGCTCTCGACAGGGAGGAGGTGCTGAAGCTTTCTTT. It specifies CASSSRQGGGAEAFF.

The rearrangement joins TRBV5-6 to TRBJ1-1; 7 nucleotides align to TRBD1. V lost 3 bases, J lost 7 bases, and 12 bases stayed unmatched. CDR3 length: 15 residues. Germline CDR1 SGHDT, CDR2 YYEEEE. CDR3 loop: CASSYPTGASGEAFF. The CDR3 DNA reads TGTGCCAGCAGCTACCCTACAGGGGCGTCGGGTGAAGCTTTCTTT.

The genes are TRBV4-2 and TRBJ1-2; the D gene is possibly TRBD1 (6 bases). The germline gives CDR1 LGHNA, CDR2 YNFKEQ. Trimming stripped 3 bases from V and 0 bases from J, with 17 bases between. The CDR3 loop spans 17 amino acids. CDR3 coding DNA: TGTGCCAGCAGCCAGGAAGGGGGGGGACGGGCTAACTATGGCTACACCTTC. It encodes CASSQEGGGRANYGYTF.

There are a few counts of this clonotype. The chain uses TRBV13 and TRBJ2-1; D possibly matches TRBD1 or TRBD2 (5 bases each). Per germline, CDR1 PRHDT and CDR2 FYEKMQ (reference sequence). V was pared by 5 bases and J by 10 bases, with 27 bases between. This CDR3 contains 17 residues. As DNA, the CDR3 is TGTGCCAGCAGCGCGGGCCGGGGCCCCACCTTACAACAGGAGCAGTTCTTC. Its protein is CASSAGRGPTLQQEQFF. The full variable domain, in which reference TRBV13 and TRBJ2-1 provide the parts outside the CDR3, is AAGVIQSPRHLIKEKRETATLKCYPIPRHDTVYWYQQGPGQDPQFLISFYEKMQSDKGSIPDRFSAQQFSDYHSELNMSSLELGDSALYFCASSAGRGPTLQQEQFFGPGTRLTVL.

This clonotype turned up a few times. One junction end does not reproduce the germline sequence, and a read error may be involved. The chain employs TRBV27 and TRBJ2-3, with TRBD2 matching 8 bases. The CDR3 length is 16 residues. CDR1 MNHEY and CDR2 SMNVEV come from the germline V gene (reference sequence). Here the CDR3 DNA reads TGTGCCAGCGGTTTATCAAGCGGGGGAAGCACAGATACGCAGTATTTT. It codes for CASGLSSGGSTDTQYF.

The DNA for the CDR3 is TGTGCCAGCAGCTTAGGCGGGCTAGCGGGCGTCTACGAGCAGTACTTC. It codes for CASSLGGLAGVYEQYF. The rearrangement uses TRBV7-8 and TRBJ2-7; 8 nucleotides line up with TRBD2. The trim removed 1 base at V and 3 bases at J, leaving 8 bases unmatched. The CDR3 covers 16 residues. Germline loops: CDR1 SGHVS, CDR2 FQNEAQ.

The chain combines TRBV7-2 with TRBJ2-2; D remains ambiguous. V lost 2 bases and J 7 bases, leaving 8 bases between the germline ends. This CDR3 has 13 amino acids. The germline V gene encodes CDR1 SGHTA and CDR2 FQGNSA. The CDR3 reads CASSLFWGGELFF. The CDR3 DNA sequence: TGTGCCAGCAGCTTATTTTGGGGCGGGGAGCTGTTTTTT.

V and J are TRBV4-2 and TRBJ1-1, with a possible D match to TRBD1 (5 bases). Per the germline V gene, CDR1 is LGHNA and CDR2 is YNFKEQ. The CDR3 contains 16 residues. The ends were cut back, 0 bases at V and 1 base at J, with 12 bases in the middle. CDR3 region: CASSQDPRVTNTEAFF. The DNA of the CDR3 is TGTGCCAGCAGCCAAGATCCCAGGGTTACGAACACTGAAGCTTTCTTT.

This clonotype was counted only a few times. This rearrangement joins TRBV30 to TRBJ1-3; D is uncertain. The CDR3 has 14 residues. The germline CDR1 and CDR2 sequences are GTSNPN and SVGIG (reference sequence). Trimming took 5 bases from V and 0 from J, leaving 11 bases between them. The CDR3 reads CAWHSFSSGNTIYF. The CDR3 DNA follows: TGTGCCTGGCATTCGTTCAGCTCTGGAAACACCATATATTTT.

The genes are TRBV7-9 and TRBJ1-1; TRBD1 matches 12 bases. Germline V gene lookup returns CDR1 SEHNR and CDR2 FQNEAQ (reference sequence). This CDR3 has 16 amino acids. J gave up 4 bases and V 5 bases, and 8 bases lay outside the gene matches. DNA of the CDR3: TGTGCCAGCAGCGTAGGGACAGGGGGCCTGGGCACTGAAGCTTTCTTT. This sequence encodes CASSVGTGGLGTEAFF.

The chain links TRBV7-9 to TRBJ2-3; tentative D call: TRBD1 (7 bases). CDR3 length: 14 residues. Trimming took 5 bases from V and 2 from J, leaving 11 bases between them. Looked up from germline, CDR1 is SEHNR and CDR2 is FQNEAQ (reference sequence). The CDR3 loop is CASSAGQPTDTQYF. The CDR3 DNA is TGTGCCAGCAGCGCGGGACAGCCCACAGATACGCAGTATTTT.

The chain has TRBV20-1 and TRBJ2-7, with a tentative D call TRBD2 (6 bases). CDR1 and CDR2 (germline): DFQATT, SNEGSKA (reference sequence). V shed 6 bases and J shed 6 bases, with 18 bases lying between them. There are 13 residues in the CDR3. As DNA, the CDR3 is TGCAGTGCACGGCCTAGCGCGTTCCCCGAGCAGTACTTC. Protein product: CSARPSAFPEQYF.

The CDR3 region is CASRASTVLQETQYF. The CDR3 nucleotides are TGTGCCAGCAGGGCGTCGACGGTCTTGCAAGAGACCCAGTACTTC. This rearrangement joins TRBV25-1 to TRBJ2-5; D not resolved. V was trimmed by 6 bases and J by 2 bases, leaving 16 bases between them. The CDR3 is made up of 15 amino acids. Germline V gene data show CDR1 as MGHDK and CDR2 as SYGVNS.